A selection of T cell receptor beta chains follows, all from one sample in a study of blood T cell repertoires in COVID-19. Method: immunoSEQ multiplex PCR; TCRdb's copy keeps in-frame clones and lacks some. Altogether about 180,000 clones are present, 85% being singletons, with the ten largest covering about 18%. Specimen: peripheral blood. Receptors originate from a person between 65 and 80 years old with COVID-19, enrolled during active disease. CDR3s include the opening cysteine and the closing phenylalanine or tryptophan. D genes are given only for firm matches. Expanded clones are given a class, and other clones once, few, many or no size at all.

D	V	J	size	DNA	CDR3
TRBD1	TRBV7-9	TRBJ1-5	NA	TGTGCCAGCAGCCGGGACAGGGTTGGCAATCAGCCCCAGCATTTT	CASSRDRVGNQPQHF
NA	TRBV3-1/TRBV3-2	TRBJ1-5	NA	TGTGCCAGCAGCCAAGACCCCAGTGGTCAGCCCCAGCATTTT	CASSQDPSGQPQHF
TRBD2	TRBV7-9	TRBJ2-3	NA	TGTGCCAGCAGCCGTCCTAGCGGCGGCGGAGATACGCAGTATTTT	CASSRPSGGGDTQYF
TRBD1	TRBV5-1	TRBJ1-2	NA	TGCGCCAGCAGCAACACAGGGGTAAACTATGGCTACACCTTC	CASSNTGVNYGYTF
TRBD1	TRBV29-1	TRBJ1-1	NA	TGCAGCGGGGGGGACAGGGTTGCAGCTGAAGCTTTCTTT	CSGGDRVAAEAFF
NA	TRBV5-4	TRBJ2-2	NA	TGTGCCAGCAGCTTGAGGGTTGGGACAACCGGGGAGCTGTTTTTT	CASSLRVGTTGELFF
NA	TRBV6-5	TRBJ1-1	NA	TGTGCCAGCAGTTACTCTCGGACACTGAACACTGAAGCTTTCTTT	CASSYSRTLNTEAFF
NA	TRBV29-1	TRBJ2-3	once	TGCAGCGTCGGCGAGGTGGTTCCTAGAACGCAGTATTTT	CSVGEVVPRTQYF
TRBD1	TRBV29-1	TRBJ2-1	NA	TGCAGCGTAGCTACCATGGGACAGGGGATTGGGAATGAGCAGTTCTTC	CSVATMGQGIGNEQFF
NA	TRBV19	TRBJ2-1	NA	TGTGCCAGTAGTACAGGGCCCTACAATGAGCAGTTCTTC	CASSTGPYNEQFF
NA	TRBV18	TRBJ2-7	NA	TGTGCCAGCTCCTCCGGGGAGGCGCAGTACTTC	CASSSGEAQYF
TRBD1	TRBV11-1	TRBJ2-3	NA	TGTGCCAGCAGCTTAGGGACAGGGACGGAAACGCAGTATTTT	CASSLGTGTETQYF
NA	TRBV3-1/TRBV3-2	TRBJ1-1	NA	TGTGCCAGCAGCCAAGGACCGGGAAGGGCGAACACTGAAGCTTTCTTT	CASSQGPGRANTEAFF
NA	TRBV27	TRBJ1-1	NA	TGTGCCAGCAGTTTGGGGCAGAAGAACACTGAAGCTTTCTTT	CASSLGQKNTEAFF
NA	TRBV3-1/TRBV3-2	TRBJ2-2	once	TGTGCCAGCAGGTATAACACCGGGGAGCTGTTTTTT	CASRYNTGELFF
NA	TRBV2	TRBJ1-4	NA	TGTGCCAGCAGTGGGCAGGGGCTAGGCCTTAATGAAAAACTGTTTTTT	CASSGQGLGLNEKLFF
TRBD1	TRBV6-5	TRBJ2-7	few	TGTGCCAGCTCGAACGACAGGGATGGCGAGCAGTACTTC	CASSNDRDGEQYF
TRBD2	TRBV5-8	TRBJ2-1	NA	TGTGCCAGCAGCTTCGCGGGAGGGAAGTTCTTC	CASSFAGGKFF
NA	TRBV25-1	TRBJ2-3	NA	TGTGCCAGCCTAAGCTCCGGGGCAGATACGCAGTATTTT	CASLSSGADTQYF
TRBD1	TRBV12-3/TRBV12-4	TRBJ2-7	once	TGTGCCAGCAGCTGGGACAGATGGGAGCAGTACTTC	CASSWDRWEQYF
NA	TRBV12-3/TRBV12-4	TRBJ1-1	NA	TGTGCCAGCAGTTCAATGCGTGACACTGAAGCTTTCTTT	CASSSMRDTEAFF
NA	TRBV7-2	TRBJ2-6	NA	TGTGCCAGCAGTCTACAGGGACCCTCTGGGGCCAACGTCCTGACTTTC	CASSLQGPSGANVLTF
NA	TRBV4-2	TRBJ2-2	NA	TGTGCCAGCAGCCAAGTTGCGACTGTCACCGGGGAGCTGTTTTTT	CASSQVATVTGELFF
NA	TRBV7-9	TRBJ2-1	NA	TGTGCCAGCAGCCCACACCTACGACAGTTAAATGAGCAGTTCTTC	CASSPHLRQLNEQFF
NA	TRBV27	TRBJ2-5	NA	TGTGCCAGCAGTAGCACCCGGTACTTAGAGACCCAGTACTTC	CASSSTRYLETQYF
NA	TRBV28	TRBJ2-5	NA	TGTGCCAGCAGCCCCCAACAGGGCCTCGGGGAGACCCAGTACTTC	CASSPQQGLGETQYF
NA	TRBV6-2/TRBV6-3	TRBJ2-1	NA	TGTGCCAGCAGTTGGGGCAGCTCCTACAATGAGCAGTTCTTC	CASSWGSSYNEQFF
NA	TRBV2	TRBJ1-1	once	TGTGCCAGCACCCGGGAGGCGCGGGGAACTGAAGCTTTCTTT	CASTREARGTEAFF
TRBD2	TRBV27	TRBJ2-7	NA	TGTGCCAGCAGCCTGCTTGGACTAGCGACAAACTCCTACGAGCAGTACTTC	CASSLLGLATNSYEQYF
NA	TRBV11-2	TRBJ1-1	NA	TGTGCCAGCAGCTTAGTAGAGTCCCTAACTGAAGCTTTCTTT	CASSLVESLTEAFF
TRBD1	TRBV10-2	TRBJ2-3	once	TGCGCCAGCAGGGGGACAGGGAGCACAGATACGCAGTATTTT	CASRGTGSTDTQYF
NA	TRBV21-1	TRBJ2-3	NA	TGTGCCAGCACCGAACTGACAGGTCTCGCAGATACGCAGTATTTT	CASTELTGLADTQYF
TRBD1	TRBV19	TRBJ1-6	NA	TGTGCCAGTAGTATCGGGACAGGACTTTCGGCCCTCCACTTT	CASSIGTGLSALHF
NA	TRBV27	TRBJ1-1	NA	TGTGCCAGCAGTTCTGACTCAATGAACACTGAAGCTTTCTTT	CASSSDSMNTEAFF
NA	TRBV6-2/TRBV6-3	TRBJ2-5	NA	TGTGCCAGCAGTGTGGAGGTGGGAGGAGAGACCCAGTACTTC	CASSVEVGGETQYF
NA	TRBV6-2/TRBV6-3	TRBJ2-1	NA	TGTGCCAGCAGTTCAATAGCGGTTGGGGAGCAGTTCTTC	CASSSIAVGEQFF
NA	TRBV6-5	TRBJ1-5	NA	TGTGCCAGCATCGGGTCAGGGGTCAATCAGCCCCAGCATTTT	CASIGSGVNQPQHF
NA	TRBV6-5	TRBJ1-5	few	TGTGCCAGCAGATTCGTCAGCAAGGGGGATCAGCCCCAGCATTTT	CASRFVSKGDQPQHF
NA	TRBV29-1	TRBJ1-1	NA	TGCAGCGTTGAAGAGTGGGCTATGAACACTGAAGCTTTCTTT	CSVEEWAMNTEAFF